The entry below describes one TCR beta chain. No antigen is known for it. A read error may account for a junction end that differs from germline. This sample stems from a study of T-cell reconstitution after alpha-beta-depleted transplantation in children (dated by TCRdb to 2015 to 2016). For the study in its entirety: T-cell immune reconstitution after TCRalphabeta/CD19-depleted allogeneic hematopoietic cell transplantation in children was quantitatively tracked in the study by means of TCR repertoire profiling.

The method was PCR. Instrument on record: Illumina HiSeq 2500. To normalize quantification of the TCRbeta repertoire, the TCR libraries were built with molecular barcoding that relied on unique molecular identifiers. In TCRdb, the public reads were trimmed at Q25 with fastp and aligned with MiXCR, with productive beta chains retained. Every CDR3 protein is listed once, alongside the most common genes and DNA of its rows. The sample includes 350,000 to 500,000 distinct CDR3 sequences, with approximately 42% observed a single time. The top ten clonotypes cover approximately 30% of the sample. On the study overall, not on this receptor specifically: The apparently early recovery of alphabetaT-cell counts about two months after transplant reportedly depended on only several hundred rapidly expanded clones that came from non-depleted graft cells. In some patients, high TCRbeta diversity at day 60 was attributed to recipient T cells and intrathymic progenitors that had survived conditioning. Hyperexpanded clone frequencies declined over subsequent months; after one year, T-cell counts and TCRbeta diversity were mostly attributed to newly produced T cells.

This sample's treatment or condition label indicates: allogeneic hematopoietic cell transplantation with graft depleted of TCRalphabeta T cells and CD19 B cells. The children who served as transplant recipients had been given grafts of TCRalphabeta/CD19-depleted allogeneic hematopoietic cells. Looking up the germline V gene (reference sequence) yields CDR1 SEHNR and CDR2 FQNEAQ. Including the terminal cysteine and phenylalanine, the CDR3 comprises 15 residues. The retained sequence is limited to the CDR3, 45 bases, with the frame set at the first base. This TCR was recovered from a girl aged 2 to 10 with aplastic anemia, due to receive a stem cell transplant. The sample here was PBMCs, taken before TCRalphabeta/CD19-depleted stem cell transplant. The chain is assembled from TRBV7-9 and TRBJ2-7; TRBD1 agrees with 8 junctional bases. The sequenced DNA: TGTGCCAGCAGCGTAGGGGGTGCAGGGGGCACCAACATGGACTTC. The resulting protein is CASSVGGAGGTNMDF. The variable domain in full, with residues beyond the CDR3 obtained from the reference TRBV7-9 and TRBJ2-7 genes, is DTGVSQNPRHKITKRGQNVTFRCDPISEHNRLYWYRQTLGQGPEFLTYFQNEAQLEKSRLLSDRFSAERPKGSFSTLEIQRTEQGDSAMYLCASSVGGAGGTNMDFGPGTRLTVT.